These 29 T cell receptor beta chains came from one sample sequenced in a study of beta chain features in type 1 diabetes. Study observations and caveats: Shorter TCRB CDR3s, moderately but significantly so, marked every one of the four CD4+ subsets in Type 1 diabetes patients.

Expressed TCRB transcripts were sequenced because the isolated RNA had all been reverse transcribed beforehand. Assay: immunoSEQ multiplex PCR; the TCRdb copy retains only in-frame clones and omits some. The profile covers about 360,000 clones, with roughly 12% appearing a single time and around 0.0099% taken by the ten largest. Which antigens these TCRs recognize remains unknown. The sequencing sample was made of naive CD4+ T cells from blood. These receptor sequences come from a woman younger than 35 with type 1 diabetes.

This clone came up a few times. The V and J genes are TRBV11-2 and TRBJ2-7, with 9 bases fitting TRBD2. The CDR3 is 16 amino acids. J was trimmed by 3 bases and V by 1 base; bases with no gene match: 7. Germline-derived CDR1 and CDR2 are SGHAT and FQNNGV. CDR3: CASSLGVAGAGYEQYF. The CDR3 nucleotides are TGTGCCAGCAGCTTAGGGGTAGCGGGAGCAGGCTACGAGCAGTACTTC.

About this clone itself: One end of the junction varies from germline; a read error may be responsible. This chain links TRBV7-7 with TRBJ2-1, with 9 bases identical to TRBD2. The CDR3 sequence is 15 residues long. The germline CDR1 and CDR2 sequences are SSHAT and FNYEAQ (reference sequence). DNA for the CDR3: TGTGCTAGCAGCTCCTCTAGCGGGACCTACAATGAGCAGTTCTTC. Its translation: CASSSSSGTYNEQFF.

This chain uses TRBV6-5 with TRBJ2-1; TRBD2 agrees at 13 bases. There are 15 residues in the CDR3. J gave up 6 bases and V 5 bases, and 4 bases lay outside the gene matches. Looked up from germline, CDR1 is MNHEY and CDR2 is SVGAGI. Here the CDR3 DNA reads TGTGCCAGCAGTACGCGGACTAGCGGGAGCAATGAGCAGTTCTTC. This codes for CASSTRTSGSNEQFF.

This chain joins TRBV7-2 and TRBJ2-1, with 8 bases that match TRBD2. Losses at the gene ends were 2 bases for V and 9 bases for J; bases not matched to a gene: 15. CDR1 and CDR2 from the germline V gene are SGHTA and FQGNSA. The CDR3 contains 17 residues. The DNA for the CDR3 is TGTGCCAGCAGCTTATACCCCGGGGTAGCGGGAAGTAGTGAGCAGTTCTTC. Translation: CASSLYPGVAGSSEQFF.

The CDR3 protein is CASSPGGLREQYF. The CDR3 region has the DNA TGTGCCAGCAGCCCCGGAGGCCTTCGCGAGCAGTACTTC. V gene TRBV5-6 combines with J gene TRBJ2-7; D may be TRBD2 (5 bases). This CDR3 spans 13 amino acids. Germline V CDR1 and CDR2: SGHDT, YYEEEE. The V and J ends lost 4 bases and 6 bases respectively, with 14 bases between them.

The chain uses TRBV5-6 and TRBJ2-3; a possible D gene is TRBD2 (6 bases). Per germline, CDR1 SGHDT and CDR2 YYEEEE. CDR3 size: 16 residues. Trimming took 4 bases from V and 2 from J, leaving 17 bases between them. The CDR3 is CASSPWWEVVTDTQYF. The CDR3 DNA follows: TGTGCCAGCAGCCCGTGGTGGGAGGTCGTCACAGATACGCAGTATTTT. The variable domain in full, completed from reference TRBV5-6 and TRBJ2-3, reads DAGVTQSPTHLIKTRGQQVTLRCSPKSGHDTVSWYQQALGQGPQFIFQYYEEEERQRGNFPDRFSGHQFPNYSSELNVNALLLGDSALYLCASSPWWEVVTDTQYFGPGTRLTVL.

This clone was counted between two and nine times. The chain is built from TRBV28 and TRBJ2-1; possible D gene TRBD2, 7 bases. Germline values: CDR1 MDHEN, CDR2 SYDVKM. The CDR3 sequence is 18 residues long. Trimming removed 10 bases at V and 0 bases at J, with 25 bases between. Here the CDR3 reads CATAGAGAPKPSYNEQFF. For the CDR3, the DNA is TGTGCCACCGCGGGGGCGGGAGCCCCGAAACCCTCCTACAATGAGCAGTTCTTC.

The rearrangement joins TRBV5-1 to TRBJ2-3; 8 bases map to TRBD2. Looked up from germline, CDR1 is SGHRS and CDR2 is YFSETQ. This CDR3 spans 18 amino acids. V trimming: 0 bases; J trimming: 0 bases; junction bases outside the gene matches: 9. CDR3 amino acids: CASSLVARGGRSTDTQYF. In DNA, the CDR3 is TGCGCCAGCAGCTTGGTAGCCCGGGGGGGCCGGAGCACAGATACGCAGTATTTT.

V gene TRBV19 combines with J gene TRBJ1-3; D remains ambiguous. CDR3 length: 12 amino acids. The germline V gene has CDR1 LNHDA and CDR2 SQIVND (reference sequence). V lost 9 bases and J 2 bases, leaving 8 bases between the germline ends. CDR3 loop: CASSKPGNTIYF. Written as DNA, the CDR3 is TGTGCCAGCTCAAAGCCTGGAAACACCATATATTTT. The full variable domain, in which reference TRBV19 and TRBJ1-3 provide the parts outside the CDR3, is DGGITQSPKYLFRKEGQNVTLSCEQNLNHDAMYWYRQDPGQGLRLIYYSQIVNDFQKGDIAEGYSVSREKKESFPLTVTSAQKNPTAFYLCASSKPGNTIYFGEGSWLTVV.

This clone was seen once. V gene TRBV11-2 combines with J gene TRBJ2-1, with 9 positions matching TRBD2. V lost 4 bases, J lost 13 bases, and 11 bases stayed unmatched. The CDR3 loop spans 14 amino acids. From germline, CDR1 is SGHAT and CDR2 FQNNGV. This CDR3 is CASSYTGTSSGQFF. CDR3 DNA: TGTGCCAGCAGCTACACCGGGACTAGCAGCGGTCAGTTCTTC.

In its sample, this clone was seen a few times. The gene calls are TRBV6-1 and TRBJ1-2; the D is unclear. The V and J ends lost 4 bases and 2 bases respectively, with 11 bases between them. The germline V gene encodes CDR1 MNHNS and CDR2 SASEGT. This CDR3 contains 14 residues. The CDR3 region is CASSAGGANYGYTF. The CDR3 DNA reads as TGTGCCAGCAGTGCAGGAGGAGCGAACTATGGCTACACCTTC.

J is TRBJ2-7 and V is TRBV10-3; TRBD2 aligns across 12 bases. The CDR3 consists of 14 residues. With V trimmed by 5 bases and J by 2 bases, 1 base remained unmatched. Germline loops: CDR1 ENHRY, CDR2 SYGVKD. The CDR3 loop reads CAISTSGGTYEQYF. The CDR3, as DNA: TGTGCCATCAGTACTAGCGGGGGGACCTACGAGCAGTACTTC.

This clone was seen more than once but under ten times. This CDR3 is CASSLFGGNYGYTF. The CDR3 DNA reads TGTGCCAGCAGCTTGTTTGGGGGGAACTATGGCTACACCTTC. The rearrangement uses TRBV5-4 and TRBJ1-2; possibly TRBD1 for D (5 bases). With 1 base removed from V and 2 bases from J, the gap between germline ends came to 9 bases. Germline lookup yields CDR1 SGHNT and CDR2 YYREEE (reference sequence). This CDR3 contains 14 residues.

In this sample, this clone turned up a few times. This rearrangement joins TRBV14 to TRBJ2-3, with 9 bases matching TRBD2. Trimming at V came to 4 bases and at J to 5 bases, leaving 7 bases not matched to a gene. In germline, CDR1 is SGHDN, CDR2 FVKESK. This CDR3 comprises 15 residues. The CDR3 nucleotides are TGTGCCAGCAGCCTCTTACTAGCGGGTAAAGATACGCAGTATTTT. This gives the protein CASSLLLAGKDTQYF.

This clone showed up just a few times. For the CDR3, the DNA is TGTGCCAGCAGCTTACAAGGAGTCACCGGGGAGCTGTTTTTT. It codes for CASSLQGVTGELFF. The J gene is TRBJ2-2, the V gene TRBV6-5; D is ambiguous. CDR1 MNHEY and CDR2 SVGAGI come from the germline V gene. CDR3 length equals 14 residues. V lost 6 bases to trimming and J lost 4 bases, with 12 bases between them.

The chain couples TRBV30 to TRBJ2-3; 10 positions match TRBD2. The CDR3 extends over 16 amino acids. Germline V gene sequence: CDR1 GTSNPN, CDR2 SVGIG (reference sequence). V lost 4 bases and J lost 1; bases outside the gene matches: 8. The CDR3 DNA reads as TGTGCCTGGAAGGGTGCGGGGACTAGCGGCACAGATACGCAGTATTTT. Translation gives CAWKGAGTSGTDTQYF.

This clone has only a few counts. The CDR3 here is CASSVTSGNNEQFF. CDR3 DNA: TGTGCCAGCAGCGTGACTAGCGGGAACAATGAGCAGTTCTTC. This rearrangement joins TRBV9 to TRBJ2-1; 11 bases agree with TRBD2. Germline-derived CDR1 and CDR2 are SGDLS and YYNGEE. Trimming removed 2 bases from V and 5 bases from J; junction bases left unmatched: 0. The CDR3 extends over 14 amino acids.

This clone showed up just a few times. This chain uses TRBV29-1 with TRBJ1-1; maybe TRBD1 (6 bases). Trimming removed 4 bases from V and 5 bases from J, with 14 bases in between. Germline-derived CDR1 and CDR2 are SQVTM and ANQGSEA. CDR3 length equals 13 residues. CDR3 in amino acids: CSVGRGPGTEAFF. The CDR3 DNA reads as TGCAGCGTTGGCAGGGGCCCCGGGACTGAAGCTTTCTTT.

This clone came up a few times. The chain carries TRBV30 and TRBJ2-7; tentatively, D is TRBD2 (6 bases). The germline V gene has CDR1 GTSNPN and CDR2 SVGIG (reference sequence). This CDR3 has 13 amino acids. Trimming cost V 4 bases and J 0 bases, with 10 bases left between them. The chain's CDR3 is CAWTRGLSYEQYF. The CDR3 DNA reads TGTGCCTGGACACGGGGACTCTCCTACGAGCAGTACTTC.

This clone showed up just a few times. V and J are TRBV5-8 and TRBJ1-5; D might be TRBD1 (6 bases). The germline V gene has CDR1 SGHTS and CDR2 YDEGEE. This CDR3 has 16 residues. The V end was cut by 0 bases, the J end by 0 bases, with 10 bases between. The CDR3 here is CASSLETGVSNQPQHF. CDR3 coding DNA: TGTGCCAGCAGCTTGGAGACAGGAGTTAGCAATCAGCCCCAGCATTTT. Variable domain in full (rest from reference TRBV5-8 and TRBJ1-5): EAGVTQSPTHLIKTRGQQATLRCSPISGHTSVYWYQQALGLGLQFLLWYDEGEERNRGNFPPRFSGRQFPNYSSELNVNALELEDSALYLCASSLETGVSNQPQHFGDGTRLSIL.

This clone occurred a few times. The V gene is TRBV13, the J gene TRBJ1-2, with 12 bases matching TRBD1. The germline gives CDR1 PRHDT, CDR2 FYEKMQ (reference sequence). Germline trimming cut 5 bases from V and 8 bases from J; bases unmatched to any gene: 6. This CDR3 region has 14 residues. DNA of the CDR3: TGTGCCAGCAGCCAGGGACAGGGGGCGATCGGCTACACCTTC. It codes for CASSQGQGAIGYTF.

This rearrangement joins TRBV9 to TRBJ1-3, with TRBD1 as a possible D gene (5 bases). CDR1 is SGDLS and CDR2 is YYNGEE in the germline V gene. Trimming took off 4 bases at V and 0 bases at J, with 20 bases between the two ends. The CDR3 loop spans 18 amino acids. Here the CDR3 DNA reads TGTGCCAGCAGCTCCCAGTGGGGGGACGTTCTCTCTGGAAACACCATATATTTT. Its protein product is CASSSQWGDVLSGNTIYF.

V and J are TRBV7-2 and TRBJ1-5; tentatively, D is TRBD1 (5 bases). CDR1 is SGHTA, CDR2 FQGNSA, per germline. This CDR3 has 14 residues. V dropped 8 bases and J dropped 7 bases, with 18 bases sitting between them. CDR3 in amino acids: CASSASSGGQPQHF. The CDR3 bases are TGTGCCAGCTCGGCCTCCTCCGGGGGGCAGCCCCAGCATTTT.

Written as DNA, the CDR3 is TGTGCCAGTAGAGATCAGGGGTCGGTGACCCAGTACTTC. It codes for CASRDQGSVTQYF. This chain links TRBV19 with TRBJ2-5; tentatively, D is TRBD1 (6 bases). Trimming took off 6 bases at V and 7 bases at J, with 15 bases between the two ends. The CDR3 consists of 13 residues. The V gene's germline CDR1 is LNHDA and CDR2 SQIVND (reference sequence).

The V and J genes are TRBV7-8 and TRBJ1-2; D is undetermined. This CDR3 region has 13 residues. Germline V CDR1 and CDR2: SGHVS, FQNEAQ. V was shortened by 5 bases and J by 0 bases, with 7 bases between the two germline ends. The CDR3 DNA reads as TGTGCCAGCAGCCGAGAGTCTAACTATGGCTACACCTTC. Its protein product is CASSRESNYGYTF.

V gene TRBV5-1 combines with J gene TRBJ2-7; no reliable D call. Germline loops: CDR1 SGHRS, CDR2 YFSETQ. The V end was cut by 4 bases, the J end by 7 bases, with 18 bases between. CDR3 length: 14 residues. CDR3 nucleotides: TGCGCCAGCAGCCCCATACAAAGCCCCGGGGAGCAGTACTTC. Its protein is CASSPIQSPGEQYF. Using reference TRBV5-1 and TRBJ2-7 for the parts outside the CDR3, the full variable domain is KAGVTQTPRYLIKTRGQQVTLSCSPISGHRSVSWYQQTPGQGLQFLFEYFSETQRNKGNFPGRFSGRQFSNSRSEMNVSTLELGDSALYLCASSPIQSPGEQYFGPGTRLTVT.

The chain carries TRBV19 and TRBJ2-7, with 7 bases aligning to TRBD1. V shed 4 bases, J shed 2 bases, and the junction held 2 bases outside the gene matches. CDR3 size: 13 residues. Germline V gene data show CDR1 as LNHDA and CDR2 as SQIVND (reference sequence). Here the CDR3 reads CASSKQGAYEQYF. For the CDR3, the DNA is TGTGCCAGTAGTAAGCAGGGGGCCTACGAGCAGTACTTC.

The V and J genes are TRBV15 and TRBJ2-2, with no clear D. In germline, CDR1 is LNHNV, CDR2 YYDKDF (reference sequence). The germline V and J ends were trimmed by 1 base and 6 bases, with 12 bases remaining between them. The CDR3 length is 15 residues. The CDR3 sequence is CATSRALSGSGELFF. CDR3 nucleotide sequence: TGTGCCACCAGCAGAGCCCTCTCGGGTTCCGGGGAGCTGTTTTTT.

CDR3 sequence (DNA): TGTGCCAGCAGCATGACTAGCGGGTTAACCGATACGCAGTATTTT. Translation: CASSMTSGLTDTQYF. The genes are TRBV7-3 and TRBJ2-3; 10 bases line up with TRBD2. The trim removed 5 bases at V and 6 bases at J, leaving 8 bases unmatched. The CDR3 loop spans 15 amino acids. Germline-derived CDR1 and CDR2 are SGHTA and FQGTGA.